These 21 T cell receptor beta chains originate from one sample sequenced in a study of blood T cells in healthy people across ages. A second roughly 6 to 12 cycle PCR used barcoded and J-beta primers. TCRdb recomputed calls from the 5' RACE reads with MiXCR, one row per CDR3 protein. Of 1.5 million to 2 million distinct CDR3 sequences in the sample, about 50% were seen once. Material for sequencing was blood. The receptor source for this set is a woman between 40 and 55 years old in good health.

J is TRBJ1-2 and V is TRBV7-2; possible D gene TRBD1, 5 bases. This CDR3 is 12 amino acids long. V was trimmed by 5 bases and J by 10 bases, leaving 14 bases between them. Per the germline V gene, CDR1 is SGHTA and CDR2 is FQGNSA. The CDR3 protein is CASSRGASDYTF. The CDR3 nucleotides are TGTGCCAGCAGCCGTGGGGCTAGTGACTACACCTTC.

The rearrangement links TRBV3-1 to TRBJ1-1, with a possible D match to TRBD1 (6 bases). V was clipped by 4 bases and J by 8 bases, with 14 bases between them. The CDR3 spans 13 residues. Germline V gene lookup returns CDR1 LGHDT and CDR2 YNNKEL (reference sequence). CDR3: CASSRIRGSEAFF. CDR3 nucleotide sequence: TGTGCCAGCAGCCGTATAAGGGGGTCAGAAGCTTTCTTT.

This sequence joins TRBV7-3 and TRBJ2-1; 13 positions match TRBD2. Germline loops: CDR1 SGHTA, CDR2 FQGTGA. J was trimmed by 7 bases and V by 4 bases; bases with no gene match: 13. The CDR3 consists of 18 residues. CDR3: CASSSWELAGGHGNEQFF. The CDR3 bases are TGTGCCAGCAGCTCCTGGGAACTAGCGGGGGGGCACGGGAATGAGCAGTTCTTC.

The CDR3 here is CASSQASGGTNEQFF. CDR3 nucleotide sequence: TGCGCCAGCAGCCAAGCTAGCGGGGGGACCAATGAGCAGTTCTTC. The chain combines TRBV4-3 with TRBJ2-1, with TRBD2 identical over 11 bases. This CDR3 is 15 amino acids long. CDR1 LGHNA and CDR2 YSLEER come from the germline V gene. Germline trimming cut 1 base from V and 6 bases from J; bases unmatched to any gene: 2.

The CDR3 region is CSARIPGDTQYF. The DNA for the CDR3 is TGCAGTGCTAGGATACCGGGAGATACGCAGTATTTT. This chain links TRBV20-1 with TRBJ2-3; D ambiguous. This CDR3 has 12 amino acids. Deletions cut 3 bases from V and 5 bases from J, with 9 bases between. CDR1 and CDR2 (germline): DFQATT, SNEGSKA (reference sequence).

The chain uses TRBV4-3 and TRBJ2-1; 12 bases map to TRBD2. Trimming took 1 base from V and 3 from J; bases not matched to a gene: 4. The CDR3 spans 17 residues. Germline values: CDR1 LGHNA, CDR2 YSLEER. The CDR3 bases are TGCGCCAGCAGCCAAGGAACTAGCGGGGGGTTCTACAATGAGCAGTTCTTC. It translates to CASSQGTSGGFYNEQFF.

The CDR3 loop reads CSASPGTGVSNYGYTF. The CDR3 DNA follows: TGCAGTGCAAGCCCAGGGACAGGTGTGTCAAACTATGGCTACACCTTC. The rearrangement links TRBV20-1 to TRBJ1-2; 8 bases map to TRBD1. The CDR3 contains 16 residues. Trimming took 6 bases from V and 2 from J; bases not matched to a gene: 14. Germline V gives CDR1 DFQATT, CDR2 SNEGSKA (reference sequence).

For this clonotype: Mismatch with germline at one junction end may stem from a read error. The rearrangement links TRBV2 to TRBJ2-3; D remains unclear. This CDR3 has 13 residues. Per the germline V gene, CDR1 is SNHLY and CDR2 is FYNNEI. The CDR3 spells CASSPMGTDTRYF. The CDR3 nucleotides read TGTGCCAGCAGCCCCATGGGCACAGATACGCGGTATTTT.

This clonotype was recorded a few times. The J gene is TRBJ2-3, the V gene TRBV20-1; tentatively, D is TRBD1 or TRBD2 (5 bases each). Germline CDR1 reads DFQATT; CDR2 reads SNEGSKA (reference sequence). V lost 5 bases, J lost 2 bases, and 14 bases lay in between. There are 14 residues in the CDR3. CDR3 sequence reads: CSASGTGDTDTQYF. Here the CDR3 DNA reads TGCAGTGCTTCGGGGACCGGGGACACAGATACGCAGTATTTT.

V gene TRBV18 combines with J gene TRBJ2-5; 9 bases align to TRBD2. Germline V gene lookup returns CDR1 KGHSH and CDR2 LQKENI. With V trimmed by 2 bases and J by 0 bases, 16 bases remained unmatched. The CDR3 contains 20 residues. For the CDR3, the DNA is TGTGCCAGCTCACCAAAACTGGCTAGATCGGCTAGCGGGGACCAAGAGACCCAGTACTTC. It encodes CASSPKLARSASGDQETQYF. Variable domain in full (rest from reference TRBV18 and TRBJ2-5): NAGVMQNPRHLVRRRGQEARLRCSPMKGHSHVYWYRQLPEEGLKFMVYLQKENIIDESGMPKERFSAEFPKEGPSILRIQQVVRGDSAAYFCASSPKLARSASGDQETQYFGPGTRLLVL.

This clonotype appeared a few times. The rearrangement links TRBV29-1 to TRBJ2-3; 7 nucleotides line up with TRBD1. The CDR3 length is 15 residues. Trimming cost V 4 bases and J 5 bases; bases outside gene matches: 12. CDR1 is SQVTM and CDR2 is ANQGSEA in the germline V gene. CDR3 sequence: CSVGRTGALKDTQYF. The CDR3 bases are TGCAGCGTTGGACGGACAGGAGCGCTGAAAGATACGCAGTATTTT.

This clonotype occurred a few times. The V gene is TRBV9, the J gene TRBJ2-1; 9 positions match TRBD2. CDR1 is SGDLS, CDR2 YYNGEE, per germline. The CDR3 totals 16 residues. Trimming removed 7 bases from V and 3 bases from J; junction bases left unmatched: 11. The CDR3 DNA sequence: TGTGCCAGCCAAAGGGGGCTAGCGGGGAACTACAATGAGCAGTTCTTC. Protein: CASQRGLAGNYNEQFF. Filled out from reference TRBV9 and TRBJ2-1, the complete variable domain reads DSGVTQTPKHLITATGQRVTLRCSPRSGDLSVYWYQQSLDQGLQFLIQYYNGEERAKGNILERFSAQQFPDLHSELNLSSLELGDSALYFCASQRGLAGNYNEQFFGPGTRLTVL.

Regarding this clonotype: An end of the junction does not agree with germline; a read error may underlie this. The chain uses TRBV10-3 and TRBJ2-3; 9 positions match TRBD2. The CDR3 is 14 residues long. Per the germline V gene, CDR1 is ENHRY and CDR2 is SYGVKD. The CDR3 nucleotides read TGTGCCGTCAGGCCGGGACTAGCAGCGGATACGCAGTATTTT. Translating it yields CAVRPGLAADTQYF.

The chain joins TRBV7-9 to TRBJ1-5, with unresolved D. Germline V gene data show CDR1 as SEHNR and CDR2 as FQNEAQ (reference sequence). Trimming took 2 bases from V and 3 from J, leaving 8 bases between them. The CDR3 is 14 amino acids. DNA for the CDR3: TGTGCCAGCAGCTTACAGAGCAACAATCAGCCCCAGCATTTT. This sequence encodes CASSLQSNNQPQHF.

The CDR3 coding sequence is TGTGCCAGCAATAGCGGGGGAATGGTCAACACCGGGGAGCTGTTTTTT. Translation: CASNSGGMVNTGELFF. The chain has TRBV9 and TRBJ2-2; 9 bases are a match to TRBD2. Germline lookup yields CDR1 SGDLS and CDR2 YYNGEE. The V gene end was trimmed by 6 bases and the J gene end by 2 bases; junction bases not matched to a gene: 8. The CDR3 loop spans 16 amino acids.

This chain links TRBV12-2 with TRBJ2-2. TRBV12-2 is noted as a pseudogene. This CDR3 has 17 residues. CDR3 DNA: TGTGCAAGTCGCTTAGCGAATACTCGGAGACACACCGGGGAGCTGTTTTTT. It translates to CASRLANTRRHTGELFF.

V gene TRBV7-2 combines with J gene TRBJ2-1; possibly TRBD2 for D (6 bases). The germline gives CDR1 SGHTA, CDR2 FQGNSA. V was shortened by 4 bases and J by 3 bases, with 19 bases between the two germline ends. This CDR3 spans 17 amino acids. CDR3 in DNA: TGTGCCAGCAGCTCCATCCGGGCTAGCGCGTTCTACAATGAGCAGTTCTTC. Its protein product is CASSSIRASAFYNEQFF.

The chain uses TRBV3-1 and TRBJ2-3; TRBD2 agrees at 9 bases. V lost 6 bases, J lost 2 bases, and 12 bases stayed unmatched. The CDR3 totals 17 residues. Looked up from germline, CDR1 is LGHDT and CDR2 is YNNKEL (reference sequence). CDR3 in amino acids: CASRPEASGDHTDTQYF. CDR3 nucleotide sequence: TGTGCCAGCAGACCCGAGGCTAGCGGGGATCACACAGATACGCAGTATTTT.

The V gene is TRBV10-2, the J gene TRBJ2-1, with 7 bases lining up with TRBD1. Germline V gives CDR1 WSHSY, CDR2 SAAADI. The CDR3 totals 12 residues. Trimming at V came to 2 bases and at J to 12 bases, leaving 4 bases not matched to a gene. The CDR3 reads CASSETQGVQFF. The CDR3 bases are TGCGCCAGCAGTGAGACTCAGGGGGTGCAGTTCTTC.

This clonotype was recorded many times. The rearrangement uses TRBV29-1 and TRBJ2-1; D may match TRBD1 or TRBD2 (6 bases each). The ends were cut back, 7 bases at V and 9 bases at J, with 10 bases in the middle. This CDR3 spans 10 amino acids. CDR1 and CDR2 (germline): SQVTM, ANQGSEA. CDR3 sequence reads: CSAWGAEQFF. CDR3 DNA: TGCAGCGCTTGGGGGGCTGAGCAGTTCTTC.

This clonotype was seen once. The V and J genes are TRBV27 and TRBJ2-1; no reliable D call. V lost 3 bases and J lost 14, with 11 bases in between. This CDR3 has 11 residues. Looked up from germline, CDR1 is MNHEY and CDR2 is SMNVEV (reference sequence). CDR3 region: CASSFLGGEFF. CDR3 DNA: TGTGCCAGCAGTTTCCTGGGTGGTGAGTTCTTC.